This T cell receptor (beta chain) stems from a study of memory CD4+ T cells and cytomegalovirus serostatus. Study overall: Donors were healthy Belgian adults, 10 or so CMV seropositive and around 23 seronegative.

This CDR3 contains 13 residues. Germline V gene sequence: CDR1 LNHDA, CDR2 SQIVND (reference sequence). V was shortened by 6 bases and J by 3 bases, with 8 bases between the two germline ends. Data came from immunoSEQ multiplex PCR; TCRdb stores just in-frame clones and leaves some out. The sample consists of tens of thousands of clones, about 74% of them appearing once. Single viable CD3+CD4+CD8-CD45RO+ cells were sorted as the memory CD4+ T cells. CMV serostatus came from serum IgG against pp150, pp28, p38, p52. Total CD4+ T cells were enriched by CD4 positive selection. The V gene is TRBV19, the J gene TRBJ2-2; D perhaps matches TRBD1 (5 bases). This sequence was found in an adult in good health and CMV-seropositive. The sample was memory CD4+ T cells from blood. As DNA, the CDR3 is TGTGCCAGTAGCATGGGGCACACCGGGGAGCTGTTTTTT. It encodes CASSMGHTGELFF.